Shown below are 23 T cell receptor beta chains from a single sample sequenced in a study of neoadjuvant anti-PD-1 for oral cavity cancer. Sequencing used immunoSEQ multiplex PCR; TCRdb keeps in-frame clones, though not all of them. The sample holds approximately 23,000 clones; 45% are singletons and the top ten take less than 50%. Time point of the sample: after neoadjuvant nivolumab, at surgical resection. Material: tumor tissue, obtained after nivolumab (anti-PD-1) treatment. The receptors derive from a person aged 35-79 years with oral cavity squamous cell carcinoma.

This sequence joins TRBV28 and TRBJ2-7; D might be TRBD1 (5 bases). The CDR3 is 15 amino acids. Germline lookup yields CDR1 MDHEN and CDR2 SYDVKM. With 5 bases removed from V and 2 bases from J, the gap between germline ends came to 16 bases. Here the CDR3 DNA reads TGTGCCAGCAGTGCCCGTCAATGGGGCCCCTACGAGCAGTACTTC. Translating it yields CASSARQWGPYEQYF.

This clone has just a few counts. V is TRBV5-4 and J is TRBJ2-3, with 8 bases fitting TRBD1. The V gene end was trimmed by 4 bases and the J gene end by 3 bases; junction bases not matched to a gene: 7. The CDR3 runs 15 residues. The germline V gene encodes CDR1 SGHNT and CDR2 YYREEE (reference sequence). The CDR3 bases are TGTGCCAGCAGCATACCGGGACAGGTTACAGATACGCAGTATTTT. Protein sequence: CASSIPGQVTDTQYF.

This chain connects TRBV30 to TRBJ2-1, with D possibly matching TRBD2 (6 bases). The CDR3 is 12 amino acids. V was clipped by 4 bases and J by 10 bases, with 14 bases between them. The germline V gene has CDR1 GTSNPN and CDR2 SVGIG (reference sequence). The CDR3: CAWIPGAFEQFF. In DNA form, the CDR3 reads TGTGCCTGGATTCCGGGAGCTTTCGAGCAGTTCTTC.

This clone was recorded once. In nucleotides, the CDR3 is TGTGCCAGCAGTGAACAAAGTATCGGCTATGGCTACACCTTC. Its translation: CASSEQSIGYGYTF. This chain joins TRBV6-1 and TRBJ1-2; D is undetermined. The CDR3 runs 14 residues. V gave up 2 bases and J gave up 4 bases, with 11 bases separating them. The V gene's germline CDR1 is MNHNS and CDR2 SASEGT.

The V and J genes are TRBV19 and TRBJ1-4; D unresolved. V was pared by 4 bases and J by 7 bases, with 13 bases between. The CDR3 extends over 14 amino acids. Per the germline V gene, CDR1 is LNHDA and CDR2 is SQIVND (reference sequence). The CDR3 coding sequence is TGTGCCAGTAGTACTCGGGGATGGGGTGAAAAACTGTTTTTT. It is translated as CASSTRGWGEKLFF.

Only one count was recorded for this clone. The J gene is TRBJ1-2, the V gene TRBV6-5, with unresolved D. The length of the CDR3 is 13 residues. V was cut by 4 bases and J by 1 base, with 7 bases left in between. Germline V gene lookup returns CDR1 MNHEY and CDR2 SVGAGI. In DNA form, the CDR3 reads TGTGCCAGCAGTTTCACACGTAACTATGGCTACACCTTC. Translation: CASSFTRNYGYTF.

The rearrangement uses TRBV6-6 and TRBJ2-3; D is perhaps TRBD1 (5 bases). Trimming left V 1 base short and J 2 bases short, with 10 bases between. The CDR3 is made up of 15 amino acids. Germline CDR1 and CDR2: MNHNY and SVGAGI (reference sequence). The CDR3, as DNA: TGTGCCAGCAGTTACTTGACAGCCAACACAGATACGCAGTATTTT. Translating it yields CASSYLTANTDTQYF.

This clone was observed a few times. The chain recombines TRBV7-2 with TRBJ2-5; the D gene could be TRBD1 or TRBD2 (5 bases each). CDR3 length: 14 residues. V was pared by 4 bases and J by 7 bases, with 16 bases between. Germline V lookup: CDR1 SGHTA, CDR2 FQGNSA. CDR3 residues: CASSSEGRAGTQYF. The CDR3 nucleotides read TGTGCCAGCAGCTCCGAGGGCAGGGCGGGGACCCAGTACTTC.

This clone was observed a few times. The chain has TRBV5-7 and TRBJ2-2; D is unclear. TRBV5-7 has ORF status, its function being uncertain. V lost 4 bases, J lost 13 bases, and 14 bases lay in between. The CDR3 is made up of 12 amino acids. The CDR3 nucleotides are TGTGCCAGCAGCCCCCGAGTAGTGGCGCTGTTTTTT. It encodes CASSPRVVALFF.

This clone is medium-sized in the sample. The J gene is TRBJ2-7, the V gene TRBV6-4; a possible D gene is TRBD1 (6 bases). CDR1 MRHNA and CDR2 SNTAGT come from the germline V gene. Trimming took 2 bases from V and 3 from J, leaving 11 bases between them. The CDR3 runs to 14 residues. The CDR3 bases are TGTGCCAGCAGTGACGAACGGACAGACTACGAGCAGTACTTC. Encoded protein: CASSDERTDYEQYF.

The gene calls are TRBV5-6 and TRBJ2-7; 7 positions agree with TRBD2. This CDR3 is built from 13 residues. Germline assignment: CDR1 SGHDT and CDR2 YYEEEE. The V and J ends lost 0 bases and 7 bases, in that order; junction bases with no gene match: 4. The DNA for the CDR3 is TGTGCCAGCAGCTTGGTGACGGGGGGAGAGCAGTACTTC. It encodes CASSLVTGGEQYF.

The chain has TRBV6-6 and TRBJ1-1; no firm D call. The CDR3 is 12 residues long. V was trimmed by 2 bases and J by 4 bases, leaving 5 bases between them. From germline, CDR1 is MNHNY and CDR2 SVGAGI (reference sequence). CDR3 nucleotides: TGTGCCAGCAGTTACCCTCCCACTGAAGCTTTCTTT. Translated: CASSYPPTEAFF.

The sample holds a few counts of this clone. J is TRBJ1-1 and V is TRBV28; D uncertain. V was shortened by 4 bases and J by 5 bases, with 11 bases between the two germline ends. The CDR3 covers 13 residues. The V gene's germline CDR1 is MDHEN and CDR2 SYDVKM. CDR3 protein: CASSWSASTEAFF. Here the CDR3 DNA reads TGTGCCAGCAGTTGGTCAGCCTCAACTGAAGCTTTCTTT.

The rearrangement joins TRBV2 to TRBJ2-3; either TRBD1 or TRBD2 may fit D (5 bases each). V dropped 7 bases and J dropped 2 bases, with 16 bases sitting between them. This CDR3 is 15 amino acids long. Germline CDR1 is SNHLY and CDR2 is FYNNEI. The CDR3 spells CASNFRDGYTDTQYF. The CDR3 DNA is TGTGCCAGCAACTTTCGGGACGGGTACACAGATACGCAGTATTTT.

A few counts support this clone. The chain links TRBV19 to TRBJ1-6; tentative D call: TRBD1 (6 bases). The CDR3 is 14 residues long. V was clipped by 2 bases and J by 10 bases, with 12 bases between them. Germline assignment: CDR1 LNHDA and CDR2 SQIVND (reference sequence). The CDR3 protein is CASSISGARSPLHF. The CDR3 DNA reads as TGTGCCAGTAGTATATCGGGGGCCAGGTCACCCCTCCACTTT.

The chain employs TRBV5-1 and TRBJ2-1, with 13 bases lining up with TRBD2. There are 16 residues in the CDR3. Germline V gives CDR1 SGHRS, CDR2 YFSETQ. The J segment lost 7 bases and the V segment lost 1 base, leaving 5 bases of the junction unmatched. The CDR3 DNA reads as TGCGCCAGCAGCTTGACTAGCGGGGGGGCCGTTAATGAGCAGTTCTTC. Translating gives CASSLTSGGAVNEQFF. The full variable domain, in which reference TRBV5-1 and TRBJ2-1 provide the parts outside the CDR3, is KAGVTQTPRYLIKTRGQQVTLSCSPISGHRSVSWYQQTPGQGLQFLFEYFSETQRNKGNFPGRFSGRQFSNSRSEMNVSTLELGDSALYLCASSLTSGGAVNEQFFGPGTRLTVL.

This clone was counted a few times. This chain connects TRBV2 to TRBJ1-2; D unclear. Germline CDR1 and CDR2: SNHLY and FYNNEI. V lost 8 bases and J 7 bases, leaving 20 bases between the germline ends. CDR3 size: 14 residues. The CDR3 region has the DNA TGTGCCAGCTCGATGGGGAGGGCCCCGGGTGGCTACACCTTC. Protein sequence: CASSMGRAPGGYTF.

The V and J genes are TRBV15 and TRBJ2-2; 9 bases line up with TRBD2. Germline V gene sequence: CDR1 LNHNV, CDR2 YYDKDF (reference sequence). Trimming took 1 base from V and 1 from J; bases not matched to a gene: 1. The CDR3 extends over 16 amino acids. The CDR3 region is CATSRGLAENTGELFF. In nucleotides, the CDR3 is TGTGCCACCAGCAGAGGACTAGCGGAGAACACCGGGGAGCTGTTTTTT.

The chain joins TRBV12-5 to TRBJ2-5, with 11 bases aligning to TRBD1. The CDR3 contains 16 residues. Looked up from germline, CDR1 is LGHNT and CDR2 is FRNRAP. The junction had 3 bases not matched to a gene; V was cut back by 1 base and J by 2 bases. The CDR3 DNA reads as TGTGCTAGTGGTTTGGCAGGGGACAGGGGGCAAGAGACCCAGTACTTC. It translates to CASGLAGDRGQETQYF.

V gene TRBV5-5 combines with J gene TRBJ1-1, with 8 bases lining up with TRBD1. V shed 5 bases and J 4 bases; nucleotides not matched to a gene: 4. This CDR3 region has 13 residues. Germline V gene lookup returns CDR1 SGHKS and CDR2 YYEKEE (reference sequence). The CDR3 loop reads CASSSTGGTEAFF. The CDR3 DNA sequence: TGTGCCAGCAGTTCCACAGGGGGCACTGAAGCTTTCTTT.

The rearrangement joins TRBV7-6 to TRBJ2-7; D unclear. V was pared by 5 bases and J by 3 bases, with 17 bases between. CDR1 and CDR2 (germline): SGHVS, FNYEAQ. The CDR3 runs 15 residues. The CDR3: CASSPRPSADYEQYF. The CDR3 region has the DNA TGTGCCAGCAGCCCTCGTCCCAGCGCAGACTACGAGCAGTACTTC. Drawing the rest from reference TRBV7-6 and TRBJ2-7, the complete variable domain is GAGVSQSPRYKVTKRGQDVALRCDPISGHVSLYWYRQALGQGPEFLTYFNYEAQQDKSGLPNDRFSAERPEGSISTLTIQRTEQRDSAMYRCASSPRPSADYEQYFGPGTRLTVT.

CDR3 in amino acids: CASSEWGVAGTMEWAQYF. In DNA, the CDR3 is TGTGCCAGCAGTGAATGGGGTGTAGCGGGGACTATGGAGTGGGCCCAGTACTTC. The chain employs TRBV6-4 and TRBJ2-5, with 8 bases fitting TRBD2. The CDR3 has 18 residues. V lost 3 bases to trimming and J lost 9 bases; unmatched junction nucleotides: 21. CDR1 and CDR2 (germline): MRHNA, SNTAGT.

Here the CDR3 DNA reads TGTGCCAGCAGCTCGACGGGACTAGCGGGGGACATCTCCTACGAGCAGTACTTC. It yields the protein CASSSTGLAGDISYEQYF. The chain links TRBV5-6 to TRBJ2-7; TRBD2 agrees at 14 bases. The CDR3 contains 18 residues. V was clipped by 3 bases and J by 0 bases; unmatched bases: 8. CDR1 is SGHDT, CDR2 YYEEEE, per germline.